A selection of T cell receptor beta chains follows, all from one sample in a study of identical twins. TCRdb re-called the 5' RACE reads through MiXCR, storing one row per CDR3 protein. The sample lists roughly 690,000 distinct CDR3 sequences, approximately 21% occurring once. Separately, the same data were catalogued under a study of T cells expressing NK-cell markers.

The specimen was PBMCs. These TCRs come from a woman aged 18-35 years in good health. The CDR3 runs from the conserved cysteine through the conserved F or W. Some rows have no size entry. The others give once, few or many, or a class for an expanded clone.

v_call,clone_size,j_call,cdr3_aa
TRBV10-3,NA,TRBJ2-1,CAISGPGLAGGYNEQFF
TRBV7-2,few,TRBJ1-5,CASILSNTFNQPQHF
TRBV20-1,many,TRBJ2-7,CSAREARDSTHEQYF
TRBV20-1,NA,TRBJ1-2,CSAKRPTLNYGYTF
TRBV11-1,NA,TRBJ2-1,CASSPSTSGRFSYNEQFF
TRBV20-1,few,TRBJ1-2,CSAIDYGYTF
TRBV6-1,NA,TRBJ2-7,CASRSTGFYEQYF
TRBV6-5,few,TRBJ2-5,CASSYSRAGGQETQYF
TRBV5-6,few,TRBJ1-2,CASSLAEKYTF
TRBV10-3,many,TRBJ2-1,CASASGRLDEQFF
TRBV20-1,NA,TRBJ2-3,CSARRGDFSTDTQYF
TRBV20-1,NA,TRBJ2-7,CSAQSGGPYEQYF
TRBV28,few,TRBJ2-1,CASIPTGYNEQFF
TRBV29-1,NA,TRBJ2-7,CSVVWQGTYGQYF
TRBV29-1,NA,TRBJ1-2,CSVNPGPYGYTF
TRBV7-2,NA,TRBJ2-1,CASSSAAGTDLEQFF
TRBV20-1,NA,TRBJ2-1,CSAPRGGSGNEQFF
TRBV18,NA,TRBJ2-1,CASSPPGIRTGNEQFF
TRBV11-2,NA,TRBJ2-7,CASSSNPQSAGRSYEQYF
TRBV6-1,few,TRBJ1-2,CASRVSLSYGYTF
TRBV29-1,once,TRBJ2-1,CSANPPGTFNEQFF
TRBV5-6,NA,TRBJ2-2,CASSLRRELNTGELFF